These T cell receptor beta chains were read from a single sample in a study of T cells in localized non-small cell lung cancer. Using immunoSEQ multiplex PCR, the repertoire was profiled, and TCRdb retains in-frame clones only, with some absent. The sample yields around 91,000 clones, 87% seen once. The input for sequencing was peripheral blood, taken before any cancer treatment. The receptors here all came from a man aged 40 to 75 with stage I squamous cell lung carcinoma. CDR3s leave out the opening cysteine and the closing phenylalanine or tryptophan.

j_gene: TRBJ1-2; v_gene: TRBV7-6; CDR3aa: ASSLAEGAPSYYGYT
j_gene: TRBJ2-5; v_gene: TRBV6-1; CDR3aa: ASSERVVQTQY
j_gene: TRBJ2-7; v_gene: TRBV5-1; CDR3aa: ASSFGGLPSSYEQY
j_gene: TRBJ1-6; v_gene: TRBV2; CDR3aa: ASSSGGRNSPLH
j_gene: TRBJ1-2; v_gene: TRBV6-4; CDR3aa: ASSVGAGQTYGYT
j_gene: TRBJ2-7; v_gene: TRBV7-9; CDR3aa: ASSFTGLSYEQY
j_gene: TRBJ2-5; v_gene: TRBV5-1; CDR3aa: ASSRGSSGVQETQY
j_gene: TRBJ2-5; v_gene: TRBV19; CDR3aa: ASSIRDQKETQY
j_gene: TRBJ2-3; v_gene: TRBV11-3; CDR3aa: ASSFRGPGTDTQY
j_gene: TRBJ2-5; v_gene: TRBV18; CDR3aa: ASSPWGKETQY
j_gene: TRBJ1-1; v_gene: TRBV5-1; CDR3aa: ASSEQRRDTEAF
j_gene: TRBJ1-2; v_gene: TRBV28; CDR3aa: ASSLRVGGRVGRWTYLDGYT
j_gene: TRBJ2-7; v_gene: TRBV4-3; CDR3aa: ASSQRTGQVYEQY
j_gene: TRBJ2-3; v_gene: TRBV7-2; CDR3aa: ASSLDRPLADHTDTQY
j_gene: TRBJ1-5; v_gene: TRBV7-8; CDR3aa: ASSLAGYNQPQH
j_gene: TRBJ2-3; v_gene: TRBV10-3; CDR3aa: AISEGKRGVTDTQY
j_gene: TRBJ1-2; v_gene: TRBV11-1; CDR3aa: ASSSGQGIGYGYT
j_gene: TRBJ2-6; v_gene: TRBV18; CDR3aa: ASSPDPGANVLT
j_gene: TRBJ1-2; v_gene: TRBV6-5; CDR3aa: ASSPRHRGGYT
j_gene: TRBJ2-5; v_gene: TRBV7-2; CDR3aa: ASSRGGRETQY
j_gene: TRBJ1-1; v_gene: TRBV20-1; CDR3aa: SAQRAEAF
j_gene: TRBJ1-2; v_gene: TRBV18; CDR3aa: ASSPRGRKGYT
j_gene: TRBJ1-1; v_gene: TRBV5-1; CDR3aa: ASSLEESGTEAF
j_gene: TRBJ2-5; v_gene: TRBV2; CDR3aa: ASSAQGRFQETQY